This T cell receptor (beta chain) derives from a study of CD8 T cells in Susac syndrome (dated by TCRdb to the late 2010s). At the level of the whole study: Repertoire sequencing was used to test whether CD8+ T cell activation and differentiation in Susac syndrome was antigen driven. Findings and caveats that apply to the study as a whole: The study acknowledged that relatively few individuals were included in the TCR sequencing and HLA analysis.

RNA was extracted using the RNeasy kit, and about 0.5 to 1 microgram was reverse transcribed with random hexamers. TCR beta CDR3 regions were amplified with the immunoSEQ multiplex PCR assay covering 54 Vbeta and 13 Jbeta segments. Bias from PCR amplification was corrected by using a synthetic template baseline for primer optimization and for computational correction. From the authors' description of their analysis: Reads were annotated to V, D and J genes per IMGT and analyzed with immunoSEQ Analyzer, keeping only productive sequences. Clonality was computed as one minus Shannon entropy normalized by log2 of the number of productive unique sequences. For each patient and control, public and private clones were evaluated within the 100 most prevalent clones. Susac-specific clones were defined as absent from healthy and MS cohorts, about 1,000 published viral clones and other ImmuneACCESS disease sequences. TCRdb ran its own pipeline on the public reads, namely fastp trimming at Q25 and MiXCR clone calling, and kept in-frame beta chains. A single entry per CDR3 protein holds the most common genes and DNA from its merged rows. The V and J calls here are based on TCRdb, not the publication. The sample profile shows more than 120,000 distinct CDR3 sequences; less than 95% of them were found once. The ten largest clones take up 0.065% to 0.1% of the sample.

The CDR3, from cysteine to phenylalanine, totals 16 residues. CDR3 DNA is the only sequence kept; it has 48 bases, read in frame from the first base. The germline V gene encodes CDR1 MGHRA and CDR2 YSYEKL. Trimming takes 3 bases from V and 3 bases from J, and the germline ends sit 18 bases apart. High-throughput TCR beta sequencing profiled peripheral blood CD8+ and CD4+ T cells from healthy donors, Susac syndrome patients and multiple sclerosis patients. Healthy donors were included as age- and sex-matched controls. Bulk CD8+ and CD4+ T cells were purified by magnetic negative isolation, while CD8+ TEMRA cells were enriched using FACS. Blood was collected in EDTA tubes and processed within 24 hours, with PBMCs isolated through density gradient centrifugation. PBMCs intended for TCR sequencing were cryopreserved in liquid nitrogen and thawed later in a water bath at 37 degrees C. Purity of sorted or isolated CD4+, CD8+ and CD8+ TEMRA cells was at least 90%.

On this clonotype itself: What this receptor recognizes is not known. The sample holds no much larger clone one base away, and base qualities are not on file.

The source material was CD4+ T cells from PBMCs. The sequence derives from a human donor in good health. This sequence uses TRBV4-1 and TRBJ2-7; the D gene is possibly TRBD1 or TRBD2, with 7 bases matching each. CDR3 reads: CASSHGAGGGRYEQYF. At the DNA level, the sequence is TGCGCCAGCAGCCACGGAGCAGGGGGGGGTCGCTACGAGCAGTACTTC.